Listed here are 20 T cell receptor beta chains from one sample, sequenced in a study of CD8 T cells in ankylosing spondylitis. Study-wide results and limits: Seemingly distinctive of ankylosing spondylitis blood was a TCR beta motif formed by eight highly homologous variants.

These TCRs are of unknown antigen specificity. In TCRdb, the 5' RACE reads were re-called with MiXCR into one record per CDR3 protein. The top ten hold 14% of the sample, which has about 210,000 distinct CDR3 sequences, just under 7.5% seen once. What was sequenced was blood, either unsorted or a sorted T cell fraction (not recorded which). The source of these receptors is a male donor with ankylosing spondylitis.

Points on this clonotype: A junction boundary mismatches the germline segment, possibly from a read error. The chain recombines TRBV20-1 with TRBJ1-1; 7 bases match TRBD1. This CDR3 spans 16 amino acids. Germline V gene sequence: CDR1 DFQATT, CDR2 SNEGSKA (reference sequence). CDR3 residues: CCARDWDSPMNTEAFF. In DNA, the CDR3 is TGCTGTGCTAGAGATTGGGACAGCCCAATGAACACTGAAGCTTTCTTT.

This clonotype was seen at least ten times. V usage is TRBV6-1 and J usage is TRBJ2-7; D is undetermined. CDR3 size: 14 residues. CDR1 and CDR2 (germline): MNHNS, SASEGT. Trimming pared 3 bases from V and 4 bases from J, leaving 13 bases between. The CDR3 spells CASSDIAEQYEQYF. DNA for the CDR3: TGTGCCAGCAGTGATATCGCGGAGCAGTACGAGCAGTACTTC.

There are a few counts of this clonotype. The chain combines TRBV18 with TRBJ2-3; D gene uncertain. The CDR3 consists of 17 residues. V lost 0 bases to trimming and J lost 0 bases, with 13 bases between them. CDR1 is KGHSH, CDR2 LQKENI, per germline. The CDR3 region is CASSPPSDLSSTDTQYF. CDR3 nucleotide sequence: TGTGCCAGCTCACCACCGTCGGATTTGTCTAGCACAGATACGCAGTATTTT. The entire variable domain, with the rest obtained from reference TRBV18 and TRBJ2-3, is as follows: NAGVMQNPRHLVRRRGQEARLRCSPMKGHSHVYWYRQLPEEGLKFMVYLQKENIIDESGMPKERFSAEFPKEGPSILRIQQVVRGDSAAYFCASSPPSDLSSTDTQYFGPGTRLTVL.

This clonotype has only one observation. Since a much larger clone is just one base distant, this may be a read error. This likely comes from a read error, as the CDR3 has no conserved phenylalanine or tryptophan at its end. V is TRBV9 and J is TRBJ1-2; TRBD1 matches at 7 bases. Germline V gene sequence: CDR1 SGDLS, CDR2 YYNGEE. The CDR3 is made up of 16 amino acids. After removal of 4 bases from V and 0 bases from J, the junction contained 9 bases not matched to a gene. For the CDR3, the DNA is TGTGCCAGCAGCCCCCCGACAGGGAAAGCTAACTATGGCTACACCCTC. It yields the protein CASSPPTGKANYGYTL.

This clonotype was detected ten times or more. The rearrangement joins TRBV11-2 to TRBJ1-2, with D tentatively TRBD1 (6 bases). Trimming removed 1 base from V and 4 bases from J, with 10 bases in between. The CDR3 totals 14 residues. CDR1 is SGHAT and CDR2 is FQNNGV in the germline V gene. The CDR3 loop reads CASSLVDSSYGYTF. Here the CDR3 DNA reads TGTGCCAGCAGCTTAGTGGACAGTTCCTATGGCTACACCTTC.

This clonotype was counted at least ten times. The chain has TRBV27 and TRBJ2-7; D is ambiguous. Trimming left V 7 bases short and J 4 bases short, with 14 bases between. CDR3 length: 13 residues. The germline gives CDR1 MNHEY, CDR2 SMNVEV (reference sequence). The CDR3 DNA reads TGTGCCAGCAAAGCCTCGGGCGTTTACGAGCAGTACTTC. Its protein is CASKASGVYEQYF.

This clonotype was seen at least ten times. The chain joins TRBV7-9 to TRBJ1-1; 8 positions agree with TRBD1. Germline values: CDR1 SEHNR, CDR2 FQNEAQ (reference sequence). Trimming took 5 bases from V and 0 from J; bases not matched to a gene: 8. CDR3 length: 16 residues. CDR3 in amino acids: CASSPSPGGLNTEAFF. CDR3 DNA: TGTGCCAGCAGCCCCAGCCCAGGGGGCCTGAACACTGAAGCTTTCTTT.

This clonotype came up a few times. The rearrangement joins TRBV12-2 to TRBJ2-1; the DNA was not used to check the table's D call, TRBD2. TRBV12-2 is a listed pseudogene. This CDR3 is built from 17 residues. Written as DNA, the CDR3 is TGTGCAAGTCGCTTCCCGGGACTAGCGGGAGGGAGGAATGAGCAGTTCTTC. Its protein is CASRFPGLAGGRNEQFF.

This clonotype has more than one count but fewer than ten. This chain uses TRBV12-3 or TRBV12-4 with TRBJ1-2; a weak D match, TRBD1 (5 bases). The CDR3 runs 13 residues. Trimming pared 5 bases from V and 5 bases from J, leaving 12 bases between. The CDR3 sequence: CASSPLRGYGYTF. CDR3 bases: TGTGCCAGCAGTCCCCTCCGGGGGTATGGCTACACCTTC.

This clonotype was detected ten times or more. The chain recombines TRBV12-3 or TRBV12-4 with TRBJ2-5; D not certain. V was cut by 6 bases and J by 5 bases, with 7 bases left in between. This CDR3 has 11 residues. The CDR3: CASSHGETQYF. The DNA for the CDR3 is TGTGCCAGCAGCCATGGGGAGACCCAGTACTTC.

This rearrangement joins TRBV19 to TRBJ1-5; perhaps TRBD1 as D (6 bases). Trimming took 3 bases from V and 3 from J, leaving 9 bases between them. Germline CDR1 reads LNHDA; CDR2 reads SQIVND (reference sequence). This CDR3 spans 14 amino acids. CDR3 region: CASSIRGYNQPQHF. CDR3 coding DNA: TGTGCCAGTAGTATCAGGGGTTACAATCAGCCCCAGCATTTT.

This clonotype was counted many times. This chain joins TRBV20-1 and TRBJ2-1; TRBD2 aligns across 7 bases. The CDR3 is 15 amino acids. CDR1 is DFQATT and CDR2 is SNEGSKA in the germline V gene (reference sequence). Germline trimming cut 0 bases from V and 8 bases from J; bases unmatched to any gene: 10. CDR3 loop: CSARDQSSGFDEQFF. CDR3 coding DNA: TGCAGTGCTAGAGATCAGTCTAGCGGATTCGATGAGCAGTTCTTC.

The table lists this clonotype with many counts. This chain links TRBV4-1 with TRBJ1-2, with TRBD1 matching 7 bases. Germline CDR1 MGHRA, CDR2 YSYEKL. The CDR3 is 15 amino acids. J was trimmed by 2 bases and V by 6 bases; bases with no gene match: 9. This CDR3 reads CASSLRDRENYGYTF. The CDR3 region has the DNA TGCGCCAGCAGTCTAAGAGACAGGGAGAACTATGGCTACACCTTC.

This clonotype occurred many times. V gene TRBV4-1 combines with J gene TRBJ1-6; D might be TRBD1 (5 bases). The germline CDR1 and CDR2 sequences are MGHRA and YSYEKL. The ends were cut back, 1 base at V and 8 bases at J, with 12 bases in the middle. This CDR3 is built from 15 residues. The CDR3 bases are TGCGCCAGCAGCCAAGTTGAGAGGGGTTATTCACCCCTCCACTTT. Amino acid sequence: CASSQVERGYSPLHF.

This clonotype appeared a single time. V usage is TRBV6-5 and J usage is TRBJ1-3; a weak D match, TRBD1 (6 bases). CDR3 length: 16 amino acids. Per the germline V gene, CDR1 is MNHEY and CDR2 is SVGAGI. Trimming cost V 4 bases and J 1 base, with 14 bases left between them. Here the CDR3 DNA reads TGTGCCAGCAGTTCCTACAGGGAAGGGTCTGGAAACACCATATATTTT. The encoded protein is CASSSYREGSGNTIYF.

This clonotype has only a few counts. This sequence joins TRBV7-9 and TRBJ2-5; 7 bases agree with TRBD2. Per the germline V gene, CDR1 is SEHNR and CDR2 is FQNEAQ (reference sequence). V trimming: 5 bases; J trimming: 6 bases; junction bases outside the gene matches: 6. This CDR3 spans 13 amino acids. CDR3 sequence (DNA): TGTGCCAGCAGCCCCCCGGGGGGAAAGACCCAGTACTTC. Residues: CASSPPGGKTQYF. The full variable domain, rest sourced from reference TRBV7-9 and TRBJ2-5, is DTGVSQNPRHKITKRGQNVTFRCDPISEHNRLYWYRQTLGQGPEFLTYFQNEAQLEKSRLLSDRFSAERPKGSFSTLEIQRTEQGDSAMYLCASSPPGGKTQYFGPGTRLLVL.

The rearrangement links TRBV4-3 to TRBJ2-3; no clear D. The CDR3 extends over 14 amino acids. In germline, CDR1 is LGHNA, CDR2 YSLEER. The V end lost 1 base, the J end lost 4 bases, and 9 bases lay between the germline ends. Here the CDR3 DNA reads TGCGCCAGCAGCCAAGGACTGAGCGCAGATACGCAGTATTTT. It yields the protein CASSQGLSADTQYF.

CDR3 coding DNA: TGTGCCACCAGCAGAGATGCGGGGGAGGACTACGAGCAGTACTTC. Amino acids: CATSRDAGEDYEQYF. This chain joins TRBV15 and TRBJ2-7, with 7 bases that match TRBD2. The CDR3 contains 15 residues. Germline loops: CDR1 LNHNV, CDR2 YYDKDF (reference sequence). Losses at the gene ends were 0 bases for V and 3 bases for J; bases not matched to a gene: 5. The variable domain in full, completed from reference TRBV15 and TRBJ2-7, reads DAMVIQNPRYQVTQFGKPVTLSCSQTLNHNVMYWYQQKSSQAPKLLFHYYDKDFNNEADTPDNFQSRRPNTSFCFLDIRSPGLGDTAMYLCATSRDAGEDYEQYFGPGTRLTVT.

In its sample, this clonotype was seen many times. The chain combines TRBV4-3 with TRBJ1-5; 8 bases match TRBD1. Germline CDR1 and CDR2: LGHNA and YSLEER. This CDR3 contains 16 residues. The V segment lost 2 bases and the J segment 7 bases; nucleotides outside the gene matches: 10. CDR3 bases: TGCGCCAGCAGCCAACACAGGGGGGCACCAGGCCAGCCCCAGCATTTT. It yields the protein CASSQHRGAPGQPQHF.

This clonotype was seen repeatedly, ten times or more. The chain links TRBV24-1 to TRBJ2-6; the D gene is possibly TRBD2 (5 bases). The CDR3 is made up of 13 amino acids. Deletions cut 9 bases from V and 0 bases from J, with 5 bases between. CDR1 is KGHDR and CDR2 is SFDVKD in the germline V gene. CDR3 sequence (DNA): TGTGCCACCGAGGGCTCTGGGGCCAACGTCCTGACTTTC. It is translated as CATEGSGANVLTF.